What follows is one T cell receptor (beta chain) and its context. The germline CDR1 and CDR2 sequences are SGHRS and YFSETQ. This CDR3 comprises 16 residues. Trimming stripped 0 bases from V and 4 bases from J, with 14 bases between. The data are from a study of blood T cell repertoires in COVID-19. Looking at the study overall: Whether acute or convalescent, the COVID-19 samples came from the United States, Italy and Spain.

Method: immunoSEQ multiplex PCR; TCRdb's copy keeps in-frame clones and lacks some. Of 250,000 to 350,000 clones in the sample, 70% to 85% were seen once. The sequenced material came from peripheral blood. The receptor's source is a human donor with COVID-19, enrolled during active disease. The donor label of this sample is uncertain. V and J are TRBV5-1 and TRBJ1-5, with D maybe TRBD1 (5 bases). CDR3 nucleotides: TGCGCCAGCAGCTTGGGGCCGGCCAGGGAAAATCAGCCCCAGCATTTT. Translating it yields CASSLGPARENQPQHF. The full variable domain, with the rest looked up from reference TRBV5-1 and TRBJ1-5, is KAGVTQTPRYLIKTRGQQVTLSCSPISGHRSVSWYQQTPGQGLQFLFEYFSETQRNKGNFPGRFSGRQFSNSRSEMNVSTLELGDSALYLCASSLGPARENQPQHFGDGTRLSIL.